One sample yielded the 3 T cell receptor beta chains listed below, sequenced in a study of control samples from healthy donors and cancer patients. Only in-frame clones appear in the TCRdb table, and some are missing; sequencing was by immunoSEQ multiplex PCR. The sample carries roughly 98,000 clones, roughly four fifths recorded once. The specimen was blood. Every receptor here comes from a woman aged 55 to 70 in good health.

The rearrangement uses TRBV19 and TRBJ2-7; no clear D gene. CDR3 length: 14 amino acids. Germline CDR1 LNHDA, CDR2 SQIVND (reference sequence). V was shortened by 1 base and J by 0 bases, with 7 bases between the two germline ends. The CDR3 sequence is CASSIVISSYEQYF. In DNA form, the CDR3 reads TGTGCCAGTAGTATAGTCATTAGCTCCTACGAGCAGTACTTC.

This clone was observed a single time. The chain's CDR3 is CASSLGGTANTEAFF. The CDR3 coding sequence is TGCGCCAGCAGCTTGGGAGGGACAGCGAACACTGAAGCTTTCTTT. J is TRBJ1-1 and V is TRBV5-1; 7 positions agree with TRBD1. Trimming removed 0 bases from V and 1 base from J; junction bases left unmatched: 3. The CDR3 spans 15 residues. Germline CDR1 is SGHRS and CDR2 is YFSETQ.

This sequence joins TRBV5-4 and TRBJ1-2; D is uncertain. Germline-derived CDR1 and CDR2 are SGHNT and YYREEE (reference sequence). The CDR3 covers 15 residues. Trimming pared 0 bases from V and 0 bases from J, leaving 9 bases between. In DNA form, the CDR3 reads TGTGCCAGCAGCTTGGCTCAGAGAGCTAACTATGGCTACACCTTC. Its translation is CASSLAQRANYGYTF.